The following is a T cell receptor beta chain sequence with its context. The antigen remains unidentified. This entry is derived from a study of T-cell memory formation after mild COVID-19. Study-wide points: Whether day 37 second-wave clones are SARS-CoV-2-specific was not confirmed. Contracting clones, day 15 to 85, had balanced CD4/CD8, and later expanders favored CD4+.

Germline loops: CDR1 SQVTM, CDR2 ANQGSEA. The CDR3 consists of 13 residues. The germline V and J ends were trimmed by 1 base and 1 base, with 7 bases remaining between them. With constant-segment primers, 5'RACE yielded cDNA libraries of TCR alpha and TCR beta that carried sample barcodes and UMIs. TCRdb called the 5' RACE reads again in MiXCR, with one record for every CDR3 protein. The table shows about 470,000 distinct CDR3 sequences, with about 23% occurring only once. The sequencing input was PBMCs or a T cell subset sorted from them (not recorded which). The clonotype originates from an adult woman who had mild COVID-19 (a few samples of this study predate the infection). Cell type and time point are not known. The rearrangement uses TRBV29-1 and TRBJ1-2; D gene ambiguous. CDR3 protein: CSVEAQLNYGYTF. The CDR3 DNA is TGCAGCGTTGAAGCACAGCTTAACTATGGCTACACCTTC.